What follows describes a single T cell receptor beta chain. Profiling relied on immunoSEQ multiplex PCR, and the TCRdb table lists in-frame clones only, not all of them. This table holds hundreds of thousands of clones, under 90% found once. Between the trimmed V and J ends, which lost 5 bases and 3 bases, there was a span of 16 bases. Germline V gives CDR1 SEHNR, CDR2 FQNEAQ (reference sequence). This CDR3 is built from 15 residues. The sample originates from a study of blood T cell repertoires in COVID-19. This clonotype was sampled from a woman aged 30 to 39 with COVID-19, enrolled during active disease. The sequenced sample was peripheral blood. The J gene is TRBJ1-2, the V gene TRBV7-9, with a possible D match to TRBD1 (6 bases). The CDR3 sequence is CASSGQSLRDYGYTF. The CDR3 coding sequence is TGTGCCAGCAGCGGACAGAGTTTGAGGGACTATGGCTACACCTTC. Drawing the rest from reference TRBV7-9 and TRBJ1-2, the complete variable domain is DTGVSQNPRHKITKRGQNVTFRCDPISEHNRLYWYRQTLGQGPEFLTYFQNEAQLEKSRLLSDRFSAERPKGSFSTLEIQRTEQGDSAMYLCASSGQSLRDYGYTFGSGTRLTVV.